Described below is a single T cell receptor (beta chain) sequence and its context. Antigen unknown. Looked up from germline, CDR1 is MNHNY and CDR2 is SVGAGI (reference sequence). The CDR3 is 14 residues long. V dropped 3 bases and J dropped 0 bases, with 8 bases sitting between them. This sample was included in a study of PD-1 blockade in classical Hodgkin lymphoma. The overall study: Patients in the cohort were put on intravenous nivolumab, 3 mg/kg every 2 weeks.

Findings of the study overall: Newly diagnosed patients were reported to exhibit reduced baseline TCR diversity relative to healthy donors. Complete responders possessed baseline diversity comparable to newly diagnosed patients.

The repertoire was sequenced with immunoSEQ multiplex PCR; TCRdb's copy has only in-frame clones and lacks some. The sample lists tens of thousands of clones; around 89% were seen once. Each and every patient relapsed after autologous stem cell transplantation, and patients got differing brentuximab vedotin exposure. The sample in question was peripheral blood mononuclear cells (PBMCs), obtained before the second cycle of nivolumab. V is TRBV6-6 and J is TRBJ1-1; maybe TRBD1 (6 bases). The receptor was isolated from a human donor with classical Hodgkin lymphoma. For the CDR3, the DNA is TGTGCCAGCAGTTATGGGGGCGTGAACACTGAAGCTTTCTTT. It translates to CASSYGGVNTEAFF.